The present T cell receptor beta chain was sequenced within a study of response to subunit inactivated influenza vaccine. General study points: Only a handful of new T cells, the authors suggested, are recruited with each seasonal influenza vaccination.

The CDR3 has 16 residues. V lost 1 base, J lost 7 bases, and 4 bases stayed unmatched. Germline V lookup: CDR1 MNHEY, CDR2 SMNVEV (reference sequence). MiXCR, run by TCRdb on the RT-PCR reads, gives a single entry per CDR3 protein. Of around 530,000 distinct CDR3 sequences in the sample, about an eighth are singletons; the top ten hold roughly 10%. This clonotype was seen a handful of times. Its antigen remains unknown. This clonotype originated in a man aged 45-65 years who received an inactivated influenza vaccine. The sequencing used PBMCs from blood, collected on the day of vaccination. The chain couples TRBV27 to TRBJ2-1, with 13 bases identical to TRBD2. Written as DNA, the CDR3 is TGTGCCAGCAGTTTATTGGGACTAGCGGGGTGGAATGAGCAGTTCTTC. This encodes CASSLLGLAGWNEQFF.